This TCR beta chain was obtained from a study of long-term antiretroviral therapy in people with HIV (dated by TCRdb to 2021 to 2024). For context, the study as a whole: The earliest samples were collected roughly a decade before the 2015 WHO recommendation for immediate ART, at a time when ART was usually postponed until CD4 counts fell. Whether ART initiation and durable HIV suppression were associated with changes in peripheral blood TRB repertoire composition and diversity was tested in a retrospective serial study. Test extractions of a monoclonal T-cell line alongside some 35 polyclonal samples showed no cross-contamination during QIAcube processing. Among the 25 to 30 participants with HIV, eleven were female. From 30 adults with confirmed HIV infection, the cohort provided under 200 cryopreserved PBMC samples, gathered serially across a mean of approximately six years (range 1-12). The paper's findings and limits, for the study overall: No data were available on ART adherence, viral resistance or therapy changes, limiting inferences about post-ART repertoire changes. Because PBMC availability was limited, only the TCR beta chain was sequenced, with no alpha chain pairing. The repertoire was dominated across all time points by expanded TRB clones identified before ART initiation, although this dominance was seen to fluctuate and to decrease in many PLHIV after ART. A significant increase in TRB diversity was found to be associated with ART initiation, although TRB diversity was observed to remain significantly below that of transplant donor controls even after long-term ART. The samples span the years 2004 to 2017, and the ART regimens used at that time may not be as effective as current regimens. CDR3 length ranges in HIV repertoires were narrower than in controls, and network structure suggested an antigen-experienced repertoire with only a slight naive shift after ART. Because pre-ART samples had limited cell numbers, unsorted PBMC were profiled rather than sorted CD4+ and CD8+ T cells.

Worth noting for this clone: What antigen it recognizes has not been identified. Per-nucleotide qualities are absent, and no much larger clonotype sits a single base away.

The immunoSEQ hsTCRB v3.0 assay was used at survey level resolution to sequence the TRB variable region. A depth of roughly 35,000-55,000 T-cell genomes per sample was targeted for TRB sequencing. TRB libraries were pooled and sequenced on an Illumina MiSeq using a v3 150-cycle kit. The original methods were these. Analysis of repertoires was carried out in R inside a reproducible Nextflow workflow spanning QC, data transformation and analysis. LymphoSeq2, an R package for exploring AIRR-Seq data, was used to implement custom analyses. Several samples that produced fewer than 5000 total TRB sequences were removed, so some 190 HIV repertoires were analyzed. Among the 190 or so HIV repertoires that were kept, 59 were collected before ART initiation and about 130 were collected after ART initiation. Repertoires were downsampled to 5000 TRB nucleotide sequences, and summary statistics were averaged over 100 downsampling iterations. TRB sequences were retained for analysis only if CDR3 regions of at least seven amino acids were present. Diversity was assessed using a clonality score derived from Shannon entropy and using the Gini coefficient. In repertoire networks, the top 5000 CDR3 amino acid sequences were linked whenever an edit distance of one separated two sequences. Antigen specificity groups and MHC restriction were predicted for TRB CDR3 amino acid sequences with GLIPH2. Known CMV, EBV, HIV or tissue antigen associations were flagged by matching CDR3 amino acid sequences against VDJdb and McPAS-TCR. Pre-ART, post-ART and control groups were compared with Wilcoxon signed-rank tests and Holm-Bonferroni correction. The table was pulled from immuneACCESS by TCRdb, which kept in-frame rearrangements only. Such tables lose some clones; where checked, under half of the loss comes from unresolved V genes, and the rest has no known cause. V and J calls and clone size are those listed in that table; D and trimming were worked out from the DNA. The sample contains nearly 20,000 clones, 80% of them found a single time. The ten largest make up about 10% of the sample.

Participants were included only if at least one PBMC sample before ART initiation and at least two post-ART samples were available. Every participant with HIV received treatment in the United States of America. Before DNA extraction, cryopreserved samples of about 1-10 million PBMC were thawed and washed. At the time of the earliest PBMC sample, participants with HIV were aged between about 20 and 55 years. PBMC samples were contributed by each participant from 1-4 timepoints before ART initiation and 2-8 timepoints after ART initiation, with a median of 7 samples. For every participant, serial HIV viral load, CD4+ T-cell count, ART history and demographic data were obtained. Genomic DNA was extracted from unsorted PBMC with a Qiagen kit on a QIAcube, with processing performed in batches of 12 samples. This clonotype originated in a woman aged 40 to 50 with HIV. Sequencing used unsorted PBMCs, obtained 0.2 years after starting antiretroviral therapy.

The CDR3 region: CASGLAGGSYNEQFF. The sequenced DNA: TGTGCTAGTGGTTTGGCGGGAGGATCCTACAATGAGCAGTTCTTC. The V gene is TRBV12-5 and the J gene is TRBJ2-1, and 7 junctional nucleotides match TRBD2. The CDR3 runs 15 residues from the cysteine to the phenylalanine. Solely the CDR3 DNA is kept, with 45 bases framed from the first base. From V the trimming removes 1 base and from J it removes 1 base, while the gene matches leave 1 base of the junction unaccounted for. CDR1 and CDR2 were assigned from the germline V gene as LGHNT and FRNRAP.